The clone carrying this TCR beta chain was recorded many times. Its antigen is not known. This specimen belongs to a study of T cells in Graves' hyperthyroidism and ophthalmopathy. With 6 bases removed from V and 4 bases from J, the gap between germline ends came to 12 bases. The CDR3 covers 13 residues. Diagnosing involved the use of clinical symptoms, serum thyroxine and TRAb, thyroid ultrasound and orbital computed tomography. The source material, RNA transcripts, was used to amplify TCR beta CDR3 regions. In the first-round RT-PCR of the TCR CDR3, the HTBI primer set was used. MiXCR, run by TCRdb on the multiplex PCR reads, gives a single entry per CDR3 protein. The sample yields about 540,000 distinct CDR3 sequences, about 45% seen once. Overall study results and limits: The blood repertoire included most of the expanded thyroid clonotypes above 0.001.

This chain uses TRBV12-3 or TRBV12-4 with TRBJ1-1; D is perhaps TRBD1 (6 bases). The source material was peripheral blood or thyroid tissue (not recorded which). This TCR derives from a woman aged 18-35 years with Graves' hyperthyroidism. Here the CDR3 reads CASSMTGSTEAFF. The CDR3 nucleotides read TGTGCCAGCAGCATGACAGGTTCCACTGAAGCTTTCTTT.